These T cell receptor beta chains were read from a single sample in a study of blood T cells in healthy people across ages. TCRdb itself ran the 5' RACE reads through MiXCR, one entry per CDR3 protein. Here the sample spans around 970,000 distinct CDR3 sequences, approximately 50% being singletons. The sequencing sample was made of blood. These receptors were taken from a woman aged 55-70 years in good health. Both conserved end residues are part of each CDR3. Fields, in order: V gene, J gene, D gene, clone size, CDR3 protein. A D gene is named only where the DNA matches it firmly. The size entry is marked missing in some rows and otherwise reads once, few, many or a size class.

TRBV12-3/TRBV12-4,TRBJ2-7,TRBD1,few,CASSSSTGTGYEQYF
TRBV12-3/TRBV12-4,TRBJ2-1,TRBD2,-,CASSWATASGRSSNNEQFF
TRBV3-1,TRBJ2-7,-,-,CASSPSGLGASYEQYF
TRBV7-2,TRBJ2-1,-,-,CASSSAPRSGEQFF
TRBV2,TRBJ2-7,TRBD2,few,CASRLAGALNAEQYF
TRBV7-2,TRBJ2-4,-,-,CASSPGQGLANIQYF
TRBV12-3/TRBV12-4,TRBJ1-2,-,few,CASSTTGSYGYTF
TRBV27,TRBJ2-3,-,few,CASSFGGKGADTQYF
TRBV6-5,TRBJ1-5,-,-,CASSRGGQGSNQPQHF
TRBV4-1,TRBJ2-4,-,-,CASRSRVGKNIQYF
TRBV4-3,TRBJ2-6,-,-,CASSQQGLSSGTNVLTF
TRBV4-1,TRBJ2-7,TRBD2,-,CASSQDTSGKGWYEQYF
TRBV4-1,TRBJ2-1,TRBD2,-,CASSQVGKAGILDEQFF
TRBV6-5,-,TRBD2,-,CASSYSSPQPTSVYEQYF
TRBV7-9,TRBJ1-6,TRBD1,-,CASSPGTGGDSPLHF
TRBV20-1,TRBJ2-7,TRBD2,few,CSALPRGGLDRSYEQYF
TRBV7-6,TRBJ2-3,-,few,CASSLAQTQYF
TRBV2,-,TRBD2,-,CASLKLAVPYEQYF
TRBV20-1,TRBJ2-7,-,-,CSARTGFSYEQYF
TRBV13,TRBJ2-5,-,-,CASSPRTGEQYF
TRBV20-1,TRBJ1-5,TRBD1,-,CSARQGLQPQHF
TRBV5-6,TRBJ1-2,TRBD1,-,CASSEDRRTYGYTF
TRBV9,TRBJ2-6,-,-,CASSVRPDSYSGANVLTF
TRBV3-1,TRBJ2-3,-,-,CASSQVSGSTDTQYF
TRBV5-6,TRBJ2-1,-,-,CASSEGRYLGEQFF
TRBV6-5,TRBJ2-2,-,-,CASTNGGLPGELFF
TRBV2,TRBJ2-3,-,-,CASSAGHTTDTQYF
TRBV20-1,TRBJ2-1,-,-,CSATGKGGYNEQFF
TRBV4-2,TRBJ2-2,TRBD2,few,CASSQARSSGTTGELFF
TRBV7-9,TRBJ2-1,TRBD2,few,CASSPPFGLAGVNEQFF
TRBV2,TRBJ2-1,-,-,CASSGGSLEQFF
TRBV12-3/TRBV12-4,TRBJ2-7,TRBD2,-,CASSPGLAGPDEQYF
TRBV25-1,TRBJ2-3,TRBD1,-,CASSEYPNRGDTQYF
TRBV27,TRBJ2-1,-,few,CASSLMASGGGLWFF
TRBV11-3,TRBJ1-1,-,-,CASSYRAGKTEAFF
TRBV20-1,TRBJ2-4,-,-,CSAALVGNIQYF
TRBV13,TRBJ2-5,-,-,CASSLEAALGGTQYF
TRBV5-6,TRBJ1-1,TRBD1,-,CASSPGGWTEAFF